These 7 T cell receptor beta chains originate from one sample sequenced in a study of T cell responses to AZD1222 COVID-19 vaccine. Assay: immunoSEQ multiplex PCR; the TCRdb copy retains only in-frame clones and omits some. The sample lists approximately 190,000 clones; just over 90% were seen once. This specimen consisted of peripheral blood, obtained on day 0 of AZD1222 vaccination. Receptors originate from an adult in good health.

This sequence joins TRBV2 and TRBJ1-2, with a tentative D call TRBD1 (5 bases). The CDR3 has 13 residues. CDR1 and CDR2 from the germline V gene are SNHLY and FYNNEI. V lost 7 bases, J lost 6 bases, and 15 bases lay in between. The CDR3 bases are TGTGCCAGCACCGAACCCGGGGGTGATGGCTACACCTTC. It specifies CASTEPGGDGYTF. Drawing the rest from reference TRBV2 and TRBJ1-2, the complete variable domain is EPEVTQTPSHQVTQMGQEVILRCVPISNHLYFYWYRQILGQKVEFLVSFYNNEISEKSEIFDDQFSVERPDGSNFTLKIRSTKLEDSAMYFCASTEPGGDGYTFGSGTRLTVV.

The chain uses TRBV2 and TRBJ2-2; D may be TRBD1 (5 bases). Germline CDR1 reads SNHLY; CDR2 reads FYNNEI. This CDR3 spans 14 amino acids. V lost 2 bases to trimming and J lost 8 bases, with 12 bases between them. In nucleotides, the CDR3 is TGTGCCAGCAGTGAATGGGGCCGAATGGGGGAGCTGTTTTTT. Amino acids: CASSEWGRMGELFF.

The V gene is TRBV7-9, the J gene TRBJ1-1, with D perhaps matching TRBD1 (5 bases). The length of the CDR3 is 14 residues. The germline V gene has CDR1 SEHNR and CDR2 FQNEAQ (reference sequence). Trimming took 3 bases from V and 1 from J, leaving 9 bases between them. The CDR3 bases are TGTGCCAGCAGCTTGGGGGGACGGAACACTGAAGCTTTCTTT. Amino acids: CASSLGGRNTEAFF.

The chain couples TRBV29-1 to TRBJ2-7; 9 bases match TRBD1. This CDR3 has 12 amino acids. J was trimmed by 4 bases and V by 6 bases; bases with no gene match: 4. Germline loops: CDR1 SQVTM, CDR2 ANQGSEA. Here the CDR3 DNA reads TGCAGCGTGGACAGGGGCCCTTACGAGCAGTACTTC. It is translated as CSVDRGPYEQYF.

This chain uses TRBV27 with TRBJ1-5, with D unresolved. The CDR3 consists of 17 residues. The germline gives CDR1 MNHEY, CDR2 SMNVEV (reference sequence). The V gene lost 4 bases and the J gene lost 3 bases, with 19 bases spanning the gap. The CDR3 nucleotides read TGTGCCAGCAGTTCGGGCCTCGGGCGGGAAAACAATCAGCCCCAGCATTTT. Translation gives CASSSGLGRENNQPQHF.

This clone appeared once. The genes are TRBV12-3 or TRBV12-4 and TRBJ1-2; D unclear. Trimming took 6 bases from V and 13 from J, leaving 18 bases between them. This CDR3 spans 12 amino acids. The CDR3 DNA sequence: TGTGCCAGCAGCCCTGGCCTGTGGGCGGGCACCTTC. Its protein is CASSPGLWAGTF.

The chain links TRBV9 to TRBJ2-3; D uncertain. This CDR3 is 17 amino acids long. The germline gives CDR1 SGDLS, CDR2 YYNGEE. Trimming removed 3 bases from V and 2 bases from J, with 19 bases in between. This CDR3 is CASSARSGQAATDTQYF. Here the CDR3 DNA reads TGTGCCAGCAGCGCCCGTAGTGGCCAGGCCGCCACAGATACGCAGTATTTT.